The 3 T cell receptor beta chains listed next were all sequenced from one sample in a study of T cells in Graves' hyperthyroidism and ophthalmopathy. Amplified regions were TCR beta CDR3 sequences from RNA transcripts. The study used the HTBI primer set for a first-round RT-PCR of the TCR CDR3. Via MiXCR, TCRdb re-called the multiplex PCR reads, giving one row per CDR3 protein. Of around 500,000 distinct CDR3 sequences listed, approximately 23% were seen once; the top ten hold 45% to 50%. Sequences were obtained from blood. The origin of the receptors is a woman in her sixties or seventies with Graves' ophthalmopathy.

Ten or more counts support this clonotype. The chain employs TRBV7-2 and TRBJ2-7; possibly TRBD1 for D (5 bases). Germline loops: CDR1 SGHTA, CDR2 FQGNSA. V was cut by 3 bases and J by 6 bases, with 15 bases left in between. CDR3 length: 14 amino acids. Here the CDR3 reads CASSFLGAGSEQYF. CDR3 nucleotide sequence: TGTGCCAGCAGCTTCCTAGGGGCAGGCAGCGAGCAGTACTTC.

V gene TRBV12-3 or TRBV12-4 combines with J gene TRBJ2-7, with a tentative D call TRBD2 (5 bases). V was shortened by 3 bases and J by 7 bases, with 13 bases between the two germline ends. The length of the CDR3 is 13 residues. CDR3 loop: CASSFQPSGEQYF. The CDR3 nucleotides read TGTGCCAGCAGTTTCCAGCCCTCGGGAGAGCAGTACTTC.

As concerns this clonotype: A much bigger clone sits one base away, suggesting this may be a read error. The rearrangement joins TRBV2 to TRBJ1-1, with D perhaps TRBD1 (5 bases). The CDR3 is made up of 14 amino acids. Germline assignment: CDR1 SNHLY and CDR2 FYNNEI. The CDR3 is CVSRVGQGNTEAFF. CDR3 DNA sequence: TGTGTCAGCAGGGTAGGGCAGGGGAACACTGAAGCTTTCTTT.